This is a list of T cell receptor beta chains from one sample in a study of blood T cell repertoires in COVID-19. Generated by immunoSEQ multiplex PCR, the TCRdb table keeps only in-frame clones and is missing some. The data hold 50,000 to 65,000 clones, with over 75% observed a single time. Sequencing was done on a sample of peripheral blood. Every receptor here comes from a man aged 50 to 60 with active COVID-19. The CDR3 runs from the conserved cysteine through the conserved F or W. The order of the fields is CDR3 DNA, CDR3 protein, D gene, clone size, J gene, V gene. A D gene is named only where the DNA matches it firmly. Some rows mark clone size as missing; the rest say once, few, many or name a class of expanded clone.

TGCGCCAGCAGCCAAGGCCCTACGGGTGCCTACGAGCAGTACTTC	CASSQGPTGAYEQYF	.	.	TRBJ2-7	TRBV4-1
TGTGCCACCAGTGTAAACAATGAGCAGTTCTTC	CATSVNNEQFF	.	.	TRBJ2-1	TRBV24-1
TGTGCCAGCAGCTCCCGATACAGGGGGAGGGATGAAAAACTGTTTTTT	CASSSRYRGRDEKLFF	TRBD1	.	TRBJ1-4	TRBV7-9
TGTGCCTGGGAGAGAAACTATGGCTACACCTTC	CAWERNYGYTF	.	few	TRBJ1-2	TRBV30
TGTGCCAGCAGGAGACAGGGCTCTGGAAACACCATATATTTT	CASRRQGSGNTIYF	TRBD1	.	TRBJ1-3	TRBV6-5
TGTGCCTGGAAGCGGGGCCCCACAGATACGCAGTATTTT	CAWKRGPTDTQYF	TRBD2	.	TRBJ2-3	TRBV30
TGTGCCACCCCGAGGGCGACCCTAGGACTCGAAGCTTTCTTT	CATPRATLGLEAFF	.	.	TRBJ1-1	TRBV24-1
TGTGCCAGCAGTCGCAGGGGTGGCAATCAGCCCCAGCATTTT	CASSRRGGNQPQHF	.	.	TRBJ1-5	TRBV6-6
TGTGCCAGCAGCTTAACAGGGGGCCGGGACACTGAAGCTTTCTTT	CASSLTGGRDTEAFF	TRBD1	.	TRBJ1-1	TRBV7-8
TGTGCCAGCTCAGACACCTTGAACACTGAAGCTTTCTTT	CASSDTLNTEAFF	.	.	TRBJ1-1	TRBV18
TGTGCCACCTCGAGGGTAGCGGGGGGGGATAGGGATACGCAGTATTTT	CATSRVAGGDRDTQYF	TRBD2	.	TRBJ2-3	TRBV19
TGTGCCAGCGGTCAGGGCGAGACCCAGTACTTC	CASGQGETQYF	.	.	TRBJ2-5	TRBV5-8
TGTGCCAGCAGTCCCGGACAGGGGGTTGGTGAGCAGTTCTTC	CASSPGQGVGEQFF	TRBD1	.	TRBJ2-1	TRBV6-5
TGTGCCAGCAGCCAGACCGGGACAGGGATAACAGCTTTCTTT	CASSQTGTGITAFF	TRBD1	.	TRBJ1-1	TRBV3-1/TRBV3-2
TGTGCCAGCTCACCGGAGGGGATCTCTGGAAACACCATATATTTT	CASSPEGISGNTIYF	.	.	TRBJ1-3	TRBV18
TGCAGCGTTGGACAGGGCGCTGTTGAAGCTTTCTTT	CSVGQGAVEAFF	TRBD1	once	TRBJ1-1	TRBV29-1
TGTGCCAGCCGCAACGGGAGGAACGCGAACACAGATACGCAGTATTTT	CASRNGRNANTDTQYF	TRBD2	once	TRBJ2-3	TRBV18
TGTGCCAGCAGCGCCTCCGGTGAGGGGGCGAATGAGCAGTTCTTC	CASSASGEGANEQFF	TRBD1	few	TRBJ2-1	TRBV13
TGTGCCAGCAGCTCGGACAGGGTGGGGTACGAGCAGTACTTC	CASSSDRVGYEQYF	TRBD1	.	TRBJ2-7	TRBV7-9
TGTGCCAGTAAGACGGGACTGGAACAAGAGACCCAGTACTTC	CASKTGLEQETQYF	.	.	TRBJ2-5	TRBV2
TGTGCCAGCAGTGAATACGGGACAGGGGGCTATGGCTACACCTTC	CASSEYGTGGYGYTF	TRBD1	few	TRBJ1-2	TRBV25-1
TGTGCCAGCAGCTTAGGACAGGGCGGTCAGCCCCAGCATTTT	CASSLGQGGQPQHF	TRBD1	.	TRBJ1-5	TRBV11-2
TGCGCCAGCAGCCAAGCTTTGGGACTAGCGGGTGAGCAGTTCTTC	CASSQALGLAGEQFF	TRBD2	.	TRBJ2-1	TRBV4-1
TGTGCCAGCAGTCCCGCAGACCTAGCAACTAATGAAAAACTGTTTTTT	CASSPADLATNEKLFF	.	.	TRBJ1-4	TRBV6-6
TGTGCCAGCAGTGAACAGGGGGCAACTAATGAAAAACTGTTTTTT	CASSEQGATNEKLFF	TRBD1	once	TRBJ1-4	TRBV25-1
TGTGCCAGCAGCTTGGCAGGGGTAGTCTCCTACGAGCAGTACTTC	CASSLAGVVSYEQYF	.	.	TRBJ2-7	TRBV5-4
TGCAGCGTGGCACCCAGGGGTAGCACAGATACGCAGTATTTT	CSVAPRGSTDTQYF	.	.	TRBJ2-3	TRBV29-1
TGTGCCTGGCGCCCCTCAGCGGGGAAGACCCAGTACTTC	CAWRPSAGKTQYF	TRBD2	.	TRBJ2-5	TRBV30
TGCGCCAGCAGCCCACTGACTAGCGGGGGGGCCAATGAGCAGTTCTTC	CASSPLTSGGANEQFF	TRBD2	few	TRBJ2-1	TRBV5-1
TGTGCCAGCAGCCCAAAAAGCCCGGGACAGAAATCTTACGAGCAGTACTTC	CASSPKSPGQKSYEQYF	TRBD1	.	TRBJ2-7	TRBV3-1/TRBV3-2
TGTGCCAGCAGCCCGGGACAGGCTCGATCACCCCTCCACTTT	CASSPGQARSPLHF	TRBD1	.	TRBJ1-6	TRBV3-1/TRBV3-2
TGTGCCAGCAGTTTCTCCTTGAGGGACACAGATACGCAGTATTTT	CASSFSLRDTDTQYF	.	.	TRBJ2-3	TRBV27
TGTGCCAGCTCACCAGCGGGGGGAGAGACCCAGTACTTC	CASSPAGGETQYF	TRBD2	.	TRBJ2-5	TRBV18
TGTGCCTGGAGTAGGGGATGGGGCAATCAGCCCCAGCATTTT	CAWSRGWGNQPQHF	.	.	TRBJ1-5	TRBV30
TGTGCCAGCAGTTCCGGGACAGGGGATGCGCAGACCCAGTACTTC	CASSSGTGDAQTQYF	TRBD1	.	TRBJ2-5	TRBV3-1/TRBV3-2
TGTGCCAGCACATTCACAGGGGCCTCCTACGAGCAGTACTTC	CASTFTGASYEQYF	TRBD1	.	TRBJ2-7	TRBV2
TGTGCCAGCTCACCGGAGGTTCTCCAGCCCCAGCATTTT	CASSPEVLQPQHF	.	.	TRBJ1-5	TRBV18
TGTGCCAGCAGCCAAACTAGCGGGGGGCCCGCCAAAAACATTCAGTACTTC	CASSQTSGGPAKNIQYF	TRBD2	once	TRBJ2-4	TRBV3-1/TRBV3-2
TGTGCCAGCAGCGTAATAGGGGCCGGGGAGCTGTTTTTT	CASSVIGAGELFF	.	.	TRBJ2-2	TRBV9
TGTGCCAGCGGAGGCTCGGGACAGACGCGGGAAAAACTGTTTTTT	CASGGSGQTREKLFF	TRBD1	.	TRBJ1-4	TRBV6-5
TGTGCCAGTGGGACAGGGGGTCACCAAGAGACCCAGTACTTC	CASGTGGHQETQYF	TRBD1	.	TRBJ2-5	TRBV19
TGTGCCAGCAGCGTATCCACTTCGAACACTGAAGCTTTCTTT	CASSVSTSNTEAFF	.	.	TRBJ1-1	TRBV9
TGCGCCAGCAGCTGGGGGGACAGCCGGGTGAACACTGAAGCTTTCTTT	CASSWGDSRVNTEAFF	TRBD1	.	TRBJ1-1	TRBV5-1
TGTGCCAGCAGCTTAAGGGGACAACCCACAGATACGCAGTATTTT	CASSLRGQPTDTQYF	.	.	TRBJ2-3	TRBV7-2
TGTGCCAGCAGTTACGAGATTGGCACTGAAGCTTTCTTT	CASSYEIGTEAFF	.	.	TRBJ1-1	TRBV6-5
TGTGCCAGCAGCCTACCGGGTGAGACCTACGAGCAGTACTTC	CASSLPGETYEQYF	.	.	TRBJ2-7	TRBV5-4
TGCGCCAGCAGCTTAGCTTCGTACTACGAGCAGTACTTC	CASSLASYYEQYF	.	.	TRBJ2-7	TRBV5-1
TGTGCCAGCAGTCTTGGCGGGACAGGGGGACCAGATACGCAGTATTTT	CASSLGGTGGPDTQYF	TRBD1	once	TRBJ2-3	TRBV7-3
TGTGCCAGCAGAGCGGCCCAAGAGACCCAGTACTTC	CASRAAQETQYF	.	.	TRBJ2-5	TRBV25-1
TGTGCCAGCAGCAACAGGGGGTTTGGAAACACCATATATTTT	CASSNRGFGNTIYF	TRBD1	once	TRBJ1-3	TRBV5-6